This TCR beta chain was profiled in a study of T cells in Graves' hyperthyroidism and ophthalmopathy. This clonotype was detected ten times or more. Its target is not known. It was RNA transcripts that yielded the amplified TCR beta CDR3 regions. An initial round of RT-PCR targeting the TCR CDR3 relied on the HTBI primer set. Each CDR3 protein gets one entry after TCRdb re-called the multiplex PCR reads with MiXCR. The data show around 600,000 distinct CDR3 sequences, 16% seen once. Study-wide findings and caveats: It was a median around seven months before onset that the model predicted ophthalmopathy.

The CDR3 totals 12 residues. Germline lookup yields CDR1 SGHTA and CDR2 FQGNSA. The V gene end was trimmed by 5 bases and the J gene end by 9 bases; junction bases not matched to a gene: 3. Duration under 3 months, a NOSPECS grade of at least 4, and a Clinical Activity Score of at least 3 characterized the ophthalmopathy patients. The diagnoses drew upon clinical symptoms, serum thyroxine and TRAb, thyroid ultrasound and orbital computed tomography. The receptor was derived from a woman aged 35 to 49 with Graves' ophthalmopathy. The chain combines TRBV7-2 with TRBJ2-1; 8 bases agree with TRBD2. Sequenced: blood. For the CDR3, the DNA is TGTGCCAGCAGCCCGGGGGGGACTGAGCAGTTCTTC. This codes for CASSPGGTEQFF.